This TCR beta chain was recorded in a study of CD8+ T cells in alopecia areata. In the study overall: It was 6 to 18 months of tofacitinib, and then there were 6 months off drug.

The sequencing template was cDNA reverse transcribed from extracted RNA. Assay used: immunoSEQ multiplex PCR; TCRdb lists only in-frame clones, some missing. Counted here are some 100,000 clones, approximately 52% occurring once; the ten biggest clones make up roughly 30%. Study outcomes and limitations: Relative to mice, TCR sharing across patients was less clear, a difference possibly HLA-related. It was observed that many expanded lesional clones persisted in scalp and blood during tofacitinib.

Treatment in this sample: oral pan-JAK inhibitor, 5-10 mg twice daily. A note on this clone: The antigen is unknown.

Germline V gives CDR1 GTSNPN, CDR2 SVGIG (reference sequence). This CDR3 comprises 13 residues. V lost 0 bases and J 4 bases, leaving 8 bases between the germline ends. This specimen consisted of CD8+ T cells sorted from blood, obtained at week 4, from a patient treated with tofacitinib. The chain joins TRBV30 to TRBJ2-3; D not certain. This receptor was obtained from a human donor with alopecia areata. Here the CDR3 reads CAWSVNSADTQYF. The CDR3 DNA reads TGTGCCTGGAGTGTAAACTCGGCAGATACGCAGTATTTT.